This record covers a single T cell receptor (beta chain). There are 15 residues in the CDR3. V was cut by 10 bases and J by 3 bases, with 20 bases left in between. CDR1 and CDR2 from the germline V gene are SGDLS and YYNGEE. This entry comes from a study of cytomegalovirus exposure and HLA in healthy donors. The PCR employed 60 Vbeta primers together with 13 Jbeta primers. The repertoire was sequenced with immunoSEQ multiplex PCR; TCRdb's copy has only in-frame clones and lacks some. This sample yields just under 250,000 clones, of which 82% are seen a single time; approximately 5.3% belongs to the top ten.

The TCR comes from a woman between 40 and 50 years old in good health and CMV-seropositive. V is TRBV9 and J is TRBJ2-1, with D maybe TRBD2 (8 bases). Sequences were obtained from PBMCs. The CDR3 loop is CAGSSGGGNYNEQFF. The CDR3 DNA reads as TGTGCCGGCTCTTCGGGAGGGGGCAACTACAATGAGCAGTTCTTC.